Following are 19 T cell receptor beta chains from one sample sequenced in a study of T cell repertoires in cytomegalovirus infection. MiXCR, run by TCRdb on the reads, gives a single entry per CDR3 protein. The sample has roughly 300,000 distinct CDR3 sequences, 9.5% seen once. Sequenced: PBMCs. These TCRs come from a human donor in good health (CMV status not recorded). Some clones in this sample may be carry-over from other donors' samples.

This clonotype was seen a few times. The genes are TRBV5-1 and TRBJ2-5; a weak D match, TRBD2 (6 bases). The V gene lost 3 bases and the J gene lost 1 base, with 10 bases spanning the gap. Germline lookup yields CDR1 SGHRS and CDR2 YFSETQ. The CDR3 spans 14 residues. The CDR3 loop is CASSWGLFQETQYF. CDR3 DNA: TGCGCCAGCAGCTGGGGACTTTTCCAAGAGACCCAGTACTTC.

A note on this clonotype: This may be a read error, as it is one base from a much larger clone. The conserved final phenylalanine or tryptophan is absent from the CDR3, which likely points to a read error. J is TRBJ1-5 and V is TRBV7-2; D gene unclear. The germline gives CDR1 SGHTA, CDR2 FQGNSA. The CDR3 sequence is 17 residues long. The CDR3 nucleotides read TGTGCCAGCAGCCTAGCCTTCGACTTAAATAGCAATCAGCCCCAGCATTCT. It specifies CASSLAFDLNSNQPQHS.

This chain connects TRBV5-1 to TRBJ2-2; 8 bases align to TRBD2. Germline V gives CDR1 SGHRS, CDR2 YFSETQ. The V and J ends lost 2 bases and 4 bases, in that order; junction bases with no gene match: 7. CDR3 length: 16 amino acids. The CDR3 DNA is TGCGCCAGCAGCTTAAACTCCGGGACTAGCACCGGGGAGCTGTTTTTT. Protein sequence: CASSLNSGTSTGELFF.

The rearrangement uses TRBV4-2 and TRBJ2-1, with 12 bases lining up with TRBD2. Per the germline V gene, CDR1 is LGHNA and CDR2 is YNFKEQ. The CDR3 runs to 17 residues. V lost 1 base and J lost 9; bases outside the gene matches: 10. The CDR3 nucleotides read TGTGCCAGCAGCCAAGTACAGACTAGCGGGAGTGTGGGTGAGCAGTTCTTC. The encoded protein is CASSQVQTSGSVGEQFF.

This clonotype was counted at least ten times. The V gene is TRBV28, the J gene TRBJ1-2; D not resolved. Trimming removed 6 bases from V and 4 bases from J, with 6 bases in between. CDR3 size: 11 residues. Germline lookup yields CDR1 MDHEN and CDR2 SYDVKM. CDR3 region: CASRTTYGYTF. The DNA for the CDR3 is TGTGCCAGCAGGACAACCTATGGCTACACCTTC.

This clonotype was counted ten times or more. V gene TRBV7-9 combines with J gene TRBJ2-2; the D gene is possibly TRBD2 (5 bases). With 3 bases removed from V and 3 bases from J, the gap between germline ends came to 11 bases. CDR3 length: 15 amino acids. The germline gives CDR1 SEHNR, CDR2 FQNEAQ (reference sequence). The CDR3 sequence: CASSFSAGDTGELFF. The CDR3 DNA sequence: TGTGCCAGCAGCTTCTCGGCCGGGGACACCGGGGAGCTGTTTTTT.

The chain uses TRBV6-2 or TRBV6-3 and TRBJ1-1; 9 nucleotides match TRBD1. The V gene end was trimmed by 0 bases and the J gene end by 4 bases; junction bases not matched to a gene: 0. The CDR3 covers 14 residues. Per the germline V gene, CDR1 is MNHEY and CDR2 is SVGEGT. The CDR3 sequence is CASSYSTGGTEAFF. The CDR3 DNA follows: TGTGCCAGCAGTTACTCGACAGGGGGCACTGAAGCTTTCTTT.

Many counts were recorded for this clonotype. V usage is TRBV7-2 and J usage is TRBJ2-1, with D unresolved. This CDR3 is 14 amino acids long. Germline lookup yields CDR1 SGHTA and CDR2 FQGNSA. V gave up 5 bases and J gave up 2 bases, with 10 bases separating them. The CDR3: CASSPAGTYNEQFF. CDR3 nucleotides: TGTGCCAGCAGCCCGGCTGGAACCTACAATGAGCAGTTCTTC.

This clonotype appeared a few times. This chain joins TRBV6-1 and TRBJ2-1; 16 nucleotides match TRBD2. The J segment lost 10 bases and the V segment lost 6 bases, leaving 15 bases of the junction unmatched. From germline, CDR1 is MNHNS and CDR2 SASEGT. The CDR3 extends over 18 amino acids. In DNA, the CDR3 is TGTGCCAGCAGCACCGGGACTAGCGGGAGGGTATCCCTTGGGGAGCAGTTCTTC. This sequence encodes CASSTGTSGRVSLGEQFF.

Ten or more counts support this clonotype. The chain couples TRBV3-1 to TRBJ1-1, with 7 bases fitting TRBD1. V lost 4 bases and J lost 10; bases outside the gene matches: 9. This CDR3 spans 13 amino acids. The germline gives CDR1 LGHDT, CDR2 YNNKEL (reference sequence). As DNA, the CDR3 is TGTGCCAGCAGCCTCATACAGGGGCGGGGAGCTTTCTTT. This encodes CASSLIQGRGAFF. Drawing the rest from reference TRBV3-1 and TRBJ1-1, the complete variable domain is DTAVSQTPKYLVTQMGNDKSIKCEQNLGHDTMYWYKQDSKKFLKIMFSYNNKELIINETVPNRFSPKSPDKAHLNLHINSLELGDSAVYFCASSLIQGRGAFFGQGTRLTVV.

The chain combines TRBV25-1 with TRBJ2-7, with TRBD2 matching 7 bases. V shed 4 bases and J 3 bases; nucleotides not matched to a gene: 6. This CDR3 has 14 residues. In germline, CDR1 is MGHDK, CDR2 SYGVNS. DNA for the CDR3: TGTGCCAGCAGTGCCGCCGGGGGGTTCTACGAGCAGTACTTC. This gives the protein CASSAAGGFYEQYF.

The genes are TRBV6-2 or TRBV6-3 and TRBJ1-3; D might be TRBD1 (5 bases). The V gene's germline CDR1 is MNHEY and CDR2 SVGEGT. This CDR3 has 15 residues. Trimming left V 6 bases short and J 0 bases short, with 12 bases between. The CDR3 bases are TGTGCCAGCAGCAAGGGACTGAGCTCTGGAAACACCATATATTTT. Translated, it gives CASSKGLSSGNTIYF.

This clonotype occurred many times. CDR3 sequence reads: CATRRDRVSEAFF. In DNA form, the CDR3 reads TGCGCCACACGACGGGACAGGGTGTCTGAAGCTTTCTTT. The V call is TRBV10-2, the J call TRBJ1-1, with TRBD1 matching over 9 bases. CDR3 length: 13 amino acids. Trimming at V came to 10 bases and at J to 6 bases, leaving 9 bases not matched to a gene. The germline V gene has CDR1 WSHSY and CDR2 SAAADI.

The table lists this clonotype with many counts. The rearrangement joins TRBV28 to TRBJ2-5; 9 positions agree with TRBD2. Losses at the gene ends were 6 bases for V and 3 bases for J; bases not matched to a gene: 8. The CDR3 runs to 15 residues. Germline loops: CDR1 MDHEN, CDR2 SYDVKM. CDR3 nucleotides: TGTGCCAGCAGGGATAGCGGGAGAAGAAAAGAGACCCAGTACTTC. This encodes CASRDSGRRKETQYF.

The CDR3 nucleotides are TGTGCCAGCAGCACCGTCCGGACAGGGTTAAGGCCCCAGCATTTT. It is translated as CASSTVRTGLRPQHF. The rearrangement links TRBV28 to TRBJ1-5; 8 bases are a match to TRBD1. From germline, CDR1 is MDHEN and CDR2 SYDVKM. This CDR3 is 15 amino acids long. The V gene end was trimmed by 6 bases and the J gene end by 9 bases; junction bases not matched to a gene: 13.

The table lists this clonotype with a few counts. J is TRBJ1-2 and V is TRBV20-1; D remains unclear. V dropped 0 bases and J dropped 8 bases, with 10 bases sitting between them. Per the germline V gene, CDR1 is DFQATT and CDR2 is SNEGSKA (reference sequence). The CDR3 consists of 12 residues. CDR3 DNA: TGCAGTGCTAGAGATCCCCAGGCCGGCTACACCTTC. Translated: CSARDPQAGYTF.

This clonotype has only a few counts. The gene calls are TRBV4-3 and TRBJ2-3; D gene uncertain. The CDR3 totals 13 residues. Germline V lookup: CDR1 LGHNA, CDR2 YSLEER. Trimming pared 1 base from V and 5 bases from J, leaving 7 bases between. The chain's CDR3 is CASSQVIGDTQYF. The CDR3 DNA reads TGCGCCAGCAGCCAAGTTATTGGAGATACGCAGTATTTT.

This clonotype was seen many times. The chain joins TRBV7-6 to TRBJ2-1; no firm D call. Germline CDR1 SGHVS, CDR2 FNYEAQ. V was shortened by 1 base and J by 5 bases, with 15 bases between the two germline ends. This CDR3 spans 16 amino acids. The CDR3 here is CASSLGGPVLDNEQFF. The CDR3 region has the DNA TGTGCCAGCAGCTTAGGGGGTCCCGTCCTAGACAATGAGCAGTTCTTC.

Ten or more counts support this clonotype. The chain joins TRBV7-2 to TRBJ2-2, with D perhaps matching TRBD1 or TRBD2 (6 bases each). V was shortened by 4 bases and J by 0 bases, with 12 bases between the two germline ends. This CDR3 has 16 amino acids. Looked up from germline, CDR1 is SGHTA and CDR2 is FQGNSA. CDR3 nucleotide sequence: TGTGCCAGCAGCTGGAGGGGGGCCTCGAACACCGGGGAGCTGTTTTTT. Translated, it gives CASSWRGASNTGELFF.